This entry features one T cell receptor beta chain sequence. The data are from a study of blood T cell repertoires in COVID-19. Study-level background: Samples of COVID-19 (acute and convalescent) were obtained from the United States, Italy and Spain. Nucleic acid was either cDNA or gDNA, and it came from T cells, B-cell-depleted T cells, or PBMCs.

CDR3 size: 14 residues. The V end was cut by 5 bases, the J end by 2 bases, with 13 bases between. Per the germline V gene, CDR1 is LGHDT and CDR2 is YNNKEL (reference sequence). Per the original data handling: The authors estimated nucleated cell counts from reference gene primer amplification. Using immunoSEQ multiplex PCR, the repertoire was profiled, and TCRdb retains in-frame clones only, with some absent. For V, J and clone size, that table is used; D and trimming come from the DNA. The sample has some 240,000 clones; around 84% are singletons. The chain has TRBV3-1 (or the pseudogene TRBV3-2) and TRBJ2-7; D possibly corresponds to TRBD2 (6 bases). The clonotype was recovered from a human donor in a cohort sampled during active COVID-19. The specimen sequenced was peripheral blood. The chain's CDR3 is CASSAQAGAYEQYF. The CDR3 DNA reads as TGTGCCAGCAGCGCGCAAGCGGGTGCCTACGAGCAGTACTTC.